The 10 T cell receptor beta chains below all came from one sample that was sequenced in a study of tumor-infiltrating lymphocytes in primary liver carcinoma. The authors made TCR beta cDNA from about 500 ng total RNA with a constant-region primer. TCR beta libraries came from three nested multiplex PCR rounds using slightly modified ARM-PCR. Researchers ran the first two PCR rounds for roughly 10 cycles each with TRBV1-TRBV30 forward primers and a C-beta reverse primer. TCRdb passed the multiplex PCR reads through MiXCR, listing each CDR3 protein once. The sample has about 330,000 distinct CDR3 sequences; 65% are singletons. For blood RNA, unsorted whole blood served as the source, and germline DNA was extracted too. The material sequenced was peripheral blood. The source is a man aged 35 to 55 with primary liver carcinoma and hepatitis B virus infection.

A word on this clonotype: At one end the junction does not follow the germline gene, possibly because of a read error. The chain couples TRBV6-5 to TRBJ2-1, with 8 bases fitting TRBD2. Germline CDR1 is MNHEY and CDR2 is SVGAGI. The CDR3 is 17 amino acids. CDR3 DNA sequence: TGTGCCAGCTGTTACTCGGCGACGGGAGGGACGGGCAATGAGCAGTTCTTC. The encoded protein is CASCYSATGGTGNEQFF.

To note about this clonotype: A much larger clone sits a single nucleotide away, making a read error possible. The chain employs TRBV10-2 and TRBJ2-3, with 7 nucleotides matching TRBD2. The CDR3 consists of 15 residues. Germline CDR1 WSHSY, CDR2 SAAADI. The CDR3 region is CANSSRTSEGDTQYF. CDR3 DNA sequence: TGCGCCAACAGTTCACGGACTAGTGAGGGAGATACGCAGTATTTT.

In the case of this clonotype: The junction differs from germline at one of its ends, possibly a read error. The chain uses TRBV11-2 and TRBJ2-1, with a weak D call TRBD1 (5 bases). There are 15 residues in the CDR3. The V gene's germline CDR1 is SGHAT and CDR2 FQNNGV. The CDR3 nucleotides read TGTGTCAGCAGCCTCAGGGTTAGATCCTACAATGAGCAGTTCTTC. Protein sequence: CVSSLRVRSYNEQFF.

Only a few counts were recorded for this clonotype. The chain's CDR3 is CASRPGTGPYEQYF. The CDR3 DNA reads TGTGCCAGCAGACCCGGGACGGGGCCCTACGAGCAGTACTTC. The chain joins TRBV12-3 or TRBV12-4 to TRBJ2-7; the D gene could be TRBD1 or TRBD2 (5 bases each). The CDR3 sequence is 14 residues long. The germline V and J ends were trimmed by 6 bases and 2 bases, with 14 bases remaining between them.

About this clonotype: Lacking the conserved final phenylalanine or tryptophan, this CDR3 likely reflects a read error. The limits of the CDR3 on the DNA are not certain, so only TCRdb's listed CDR3 is given. CDR3 in amino acids: CASSLHRLVSEKFV. This chain joins TRBV11-2 and TRBJ2-1; the D segment call TRBD2 is taken from the table without a DNA check. The CDR3 region is 14 residues in length, termini included. Germline lookup yields CDR1 SGHAT and CDR2 FQNNGV.

A remark on this clonotype: A much larger clonotype is one base distant, so this may be a read error. CDR3 residues: CASSGGQGVNYGYTF. CDR3 sequence (DNA): TGTGCCAGCAGTGGAGGACAGGGGGTGAACTATGGCTACACCTTC. This chain joins TRBV6-1 and TRBJ1-2; 10 nucleotides match TRBD1. J was trimmed by 2 bases and V by 4 bases; bases with no gene match: 4. Germline loops: CDR1 MNHNS, CDR2 SASEGT. The CDR3 has 15 residues.

As concerns this clonotype: A much larger clone is a single base away; this may be a read error. The chain combines TRBV24-1 with TRBJ2-1, with D unclear. The germline CDR1 and CDR2 sequences are KGHDR and SFDVKD. This CDR3 comprises 15 residues. CDR3: CATCDVTRKQGEQFF. In nucleotides, the CDR3 is TGTGCCACCTGTGATGTGACCCGTAAACAAGGGGAGCAGTTCTTC.

This clonotype was seen repeatedly, ten times or more. The gene calls are TRBV6-5 and TRBJ2-7; D gene uncertain. Deletions cut 0 bases from V and 9 bases from J, with 21 bases between. The CDR3 is 16 amino acids. The germline V gene encodes CDR1 MNHEY and CDR2 SVGAGI. CDR3 sequence reads: CASSYSNFARRFGQYF. For the CDR3, the DNA is TGTGCCAGCAGTTACTCGAACTTCGCCCGCAGATTCGGGCAGTACTTC.

The V call is TRBV7-8, the J call TRBJ1-4, with 7 bases that match TRBD1. J gave up 4 bases and V 1 base, and 0 bases lay outside the gene matches. Germline CDR1 reads SGHVS; CDR2 reads FQNEAQ. The CDR3 extends over 14 amino acids. This CDR3 is CASSLGDSNEKLFF. The CDR3 DNA is TGTGCCAGCAGCTTAGGGGACAGTAATGAAAAACTGTTTTTT.

To note about this clonotype: Compared with germline, one end of the junction differs, possibly owing to a read error. This chain connects TRBV29-1 to TRBJ1-1; no clear D. In germline, CDR1 is SQVTM, CDR2 ANQGSEA. This CDR3 spans 13 amino acids. CDR3 amino acids: CSLRRDGQTEAFF. The CDR3 nucleotides read TGTAGCCTCAGACGGGATGGTCAGACTGAAGCTTTCTTT.